A selection of T cell receptor beta chains follows, all from one sample in a study of CD8 T cells in Susac syndrome. TCRdb reprocessed the immunoSEQ multiplex PCR reads with MiXCR, giving one entry per CDR3 protein. This table has about 110,000 distinct CDR3 sequences, 90% to 98% appearing once. Sequencing was done on a sample of CD4+ T cells from PBMCs. These receptors all stem from a human donor in good health. Both conserved end residues are part of each CDR3. D genes are given only for firm matches. Clone sizes are given selectively: once, few, many, or a class where the clone is expanded.

d_gene,v_gene,j_gene,abundance,CDR3aa,CDR3nt
NA,TRBV12-3/TRBV12-4,TRBJ1-5,NA,CASSFGVEGQPQHF,TGTGCCAGCAGTTTTGGGGTAGAGGGTCAGCCCCAGCATTTT
TRBD2,TRBV29-1,TRBJ2-3,once,CSVGSGRGDTQYF,TGCAGCGTGGGTAGCGGGAGAGGAGATACGCAGTATTTT
NA,TRBV9,TRBJ1-4,NA,CASSKRVTTNEKLFF,TGTGCCAGCAGCAAGCGGGTAACAACTAATGAAAAACTGTTTTTT
TRBD2,TRBV2,TRBJ2-2,NA,CASSVLGGSGKGELFF,TGTGCCAGCAGCGTCTTGGGAGGGAGTGGAAAGGGGGAGCTGTTTTTT
TRBD1,TRBV20-1,TRBJ1-2,NA,CSARVARGQDYGYTF,TGCAGTGCTAGAGTTGCAAGGGGGCAGGACTATGGCTACACCTTC
TRBD1,TRBV29-1,TRBJ2-7,once,CSVGARGQGINEQYF,TGCAGCGTTGGGGCGAGGGGACAGGGGATAAACGAGCAGTACTTC
NA,TRBV27,TRBJ1-1,NA,CASSPSVQAFF,TGTGCCAGCAGTCCTTCGGTCCAAGCTTTCTTT
NA,TRBV12-3/TRBV12-4,TRBJ1-5,NA,CASSRDGEDQPQHF,TGTGCCAGCAGTCGGGACGGAGAGGACCAGCCCCAGCATTTT
TRBD1,TRBV20-1,TRBJ2-1,NA,CSAAPGQGALLEQFF,TGCAGTGCCGCTCCGGGACAGGGGGCCCTATTGGAGCAGTTCTTC
NA,TRBV6-1,TRBJ1-6,NA,CASSDLGGRHLDSPLHF,TGTGCCAGCAGTGATTTGGGGGGGCGTCATTTGGATTCACCCCTCCACTTT
TRBD1,TRBV29-1,TRBJ1-1,NA,CSAGTGNSNTEAFF,TGCAGCGCAGGGACAGGAAATTCGAACACTGAAGCTTTCTTT
NA,TRBV3-1,TRBJ1-1,NA,CASSRQVANTEAFF,TGTGCCAGCAGCCGGCAGGTAGCGAACACTGAAGCTTTCTTT
TRBD1,TRBV7-9,TRBJ1-6,NA,CASRREGQGINSPLHF,TGTGCCAGCAGGCGGGAAGGACAGGGCATTAATTCACCCCTCCACTTT
NA,TRBV19,TRBJ2-7,NA,CASRRDTTYEQYF,TGTGCCAGTAGAAGGGACACCACCTACGAGCAGTACTTC
NA,TRBV7-2,TRBJ1-5,NA,CASSPRDSNQPQHF,TGTGCCAGCAGCCCCCGGGACAGCAATCAGCCCCAGCATTTT
TRBD2,TRBV29-1,TRBJ2-7,NA,CSVDSSGSDEQYF,TGCAGCGTTGATTCTAGCGGGAGCGACGAGCAGTACTTC
NA,TRBV15,TRBJ1-1,NA,CATSRGSQGGTEAFF,TGTGCCACCAGCAGAGGGTCCCAGGGTGGGACTGAAGCTTTCTTT
NA,TRBV20-1,TRBJ1-5,NA,CSARRAGHSNQPQHF,TGCAGTGCTAGAAGGGCTGGACATAGCAATCAGCCCCAGCATTTT
NA,TRBV20-1,TRBJ2-5,NA,CSAGGGFQETQYF,TGCAGTGCGGGGGGAGGTTTCCAAGAGACCCAGTACTTC
TRBD1,TRBV11-1,TRBJ2-3,NA,CASSLQGAGTDTQYF,TGTGCCAGCAGCTTACAGGGGGCGGGCACAGATACGCAGTATTTT
NA,TRBV9,TRBJ1-2,NA,CASSVEWTEYGYTF,TGTGCCAGCAGCGTAGAGTGGACAGAATATGGCTACACCTTC
NA,TRBV15,TRBJ2-7,once,CATSRPPEGRVPEQYF,TGTGCCACCAGCAGACCCCCAGAGGGCAGGGTGCCCGAGCAGTACTTC
NA,TRBV2,TRBJ1-6,NA,CASSEIGGNSPLHF,TGTGCCAGCAGTGAGATAGGAGGGAATTCACCCCTCCACTTT
NA,TRBV30,TRBJ1-1,NA,CAWSVGRATEAFF,TGTGCCTGGAGTGTTGGGAGGGCCACTGAAGCTTTCTTT
NA,TRBV6-2/TRBV6-3,TRBJ1-6,NA,CASSFGGENSPLHF,TGTGCCAGCAGTTTCGGTGGAGAGAATTCACCCCTCCACTTT
NA,TRBV6-2/TRBV6-3,TRBJ2-3,NA,CASSYSKAGSDTQYF,TGTGCCAGCAGTTACTCGAAGGCGGGATCAGATACGCAGTATTTT
NA,TRBV30,TRBJ1-4,NA,CAWSRGNNEKLFF,TGTGCCTGGAGTCGGGGGAATAATGAAAAACTGTTTTTT
NA,TRBV12-3/TRBV12-4,TRBJ2-7,NA,CASSLRWSEQYF,TGTGCCAGCAGTTTAAGATGGAGCGAGCAGTACTTC
NA,TRBV20-1,TRBJ2-7,NA,CSARAPPALGQINEQYF,TGCAGTGCTAGAGCCCCCCCGGCGCTGGGACAAATTAACGAGCAGTACTTC
TRBD1,TRBV29-1,TRBJ2-3,NA,CSGRSGTGGPDTQYF,TGCAGCGGCAGATCCGGGACAGGGGGCCCAGATACGCAGTATTTT
TRBD2,TRBV19,TRBJ2-1,once,CASSWGTSGYNEQFF,TGTGCCAGTAGTTGGGGGACTAGCGGTTACAATGAGCAGTTCTTC
TRBD2,TRBV18,TRBJ2-1,NA,CASSSISGTPAGEQFF,TGCGCCAGCTCATCCATAAGCGGGACGCCGGCTGGTGAGCAGTTCTTC
TRBD2,TRBV12-3/TRBV12-4,TRBJ2-1,NA,CASSHGLAGGEDEQFF,TGTGCCAGCAGCCACGGACTAGCGGGGGGGGAGGATGAGCAGTTCTTC
NA,TRBV29-1,TRBJ1-1,NA,CSVEVLGQAFF,TGCAGCGTTGAAGTCTTGGGGCAAGCTTTCTTT
NA,TRBV5-1,TRBJ1-1,NA,CASSFSENTEAFF,TGCGCCAGCAGCTTTTCAGAGAACACTGAAGCTTTCTTT
TRBD2,TRBV5-1,TRBJ2-7,NA,CASRFSGRYEQYF,TGCGCCAGCAGGTTTAGCGGGAGATACGAGCAGTACTTC
NA,TRBV25-1,TRBJ2-7,NA,CASTLVLGHTYEQYF,TGTGCCAGCACCCTGGTACTGGGACATACCTACGAGCAGTACTTC
NA,TRBV7-9,TRBJ2-3,NA,CASSFRLAQLSSTDTQYF,TGTGCCAGCAGCTTTCGGCTAGCCCAACTATCTAGCACAGATACGCAGTATTTT
NA,TRBV29-1,TRBJ1-2,NA,CSVVRDYGYTF,TGCAGCGTTGTAAGGGATTATGGCTACACCTTC
NA,TRBV20-1,TRBJ2-5,NA,CSARFGTTKETQYF,TGCAGTGCTAGATTCGGGACAACCAAAGAGACCCAGTACTTC
NA,TRBV7-2,TRBJ2-1,NA,CASSPGRRSFF,TGTGCCAGCAGCCCAGGGCGGCGGTCGTTCTTC
NA,TRBV24-1,TRBJ2-7,NA,CATSDNKREQYF,TGTGCCACCAGTGACAACAAGCGCGAGCAGTACTTC
NA,TRBV28,TRBJ2-5,NA,CASSSPGRETQYF,TGTGCCAGCAGTTCCCCCGGAAGGGAGACCCAGTACTTC
TRBD1,TRBV29-1,TRBJ1-2,NA,CSVEGQGRSGYTF,TGCAGCGTTGAAGGACAGGGGAGGAGCGGCTACACCTTC
NA,TRBV12-3/TRBV12-4,TRBJ2-3,NA,CASSSRGTDTQYF,TGTGCCAGCAGTTCGCGAGGCACAGATACGCAGTATTTT
NA,TRBV20-1,TRBJ2-7,NA,CSARGRGPYEQYF,TGCAGTGCTAGGGGCAGGGGCCCCTACGAGCAGTACTTC
NA,TRBV28,TRBJ2-1,NA,CASSSPGTAISNEQFF,TGTGCCAGCAGTTCTCCCGGGACTGCCATATCTAATGAGCAGTTCTTC
NA,TRBV3-1,TRBJ1-2,NA,CASSHRGQRGYTF,TGTGCCAGCAGCCACAGGGGACAACGGGGCTACACCTTC
NA,TRBV29-1,TRBJ1-1,NA,CSVGRTENTEAFF,TGCAGCGTTGGTAGGACGGAGAACACTGAAGCTTTCTTT
TRBD2,TRBV7-3,TRBJ2-3,NA,CASSLSPSGAYTDTQYF,TGTGCCAGCAGCTTAAGCCCTAGCGGGGCATACACAGATACGCAGTATTTT
NA,TRBV12-3/TRBV12-4,TRBJ2-1,NA,CASSYRLPHNEQFF,TGTGCCAGCAGTTATCGACTCCCCCACAATGAGCAGTTCTTC